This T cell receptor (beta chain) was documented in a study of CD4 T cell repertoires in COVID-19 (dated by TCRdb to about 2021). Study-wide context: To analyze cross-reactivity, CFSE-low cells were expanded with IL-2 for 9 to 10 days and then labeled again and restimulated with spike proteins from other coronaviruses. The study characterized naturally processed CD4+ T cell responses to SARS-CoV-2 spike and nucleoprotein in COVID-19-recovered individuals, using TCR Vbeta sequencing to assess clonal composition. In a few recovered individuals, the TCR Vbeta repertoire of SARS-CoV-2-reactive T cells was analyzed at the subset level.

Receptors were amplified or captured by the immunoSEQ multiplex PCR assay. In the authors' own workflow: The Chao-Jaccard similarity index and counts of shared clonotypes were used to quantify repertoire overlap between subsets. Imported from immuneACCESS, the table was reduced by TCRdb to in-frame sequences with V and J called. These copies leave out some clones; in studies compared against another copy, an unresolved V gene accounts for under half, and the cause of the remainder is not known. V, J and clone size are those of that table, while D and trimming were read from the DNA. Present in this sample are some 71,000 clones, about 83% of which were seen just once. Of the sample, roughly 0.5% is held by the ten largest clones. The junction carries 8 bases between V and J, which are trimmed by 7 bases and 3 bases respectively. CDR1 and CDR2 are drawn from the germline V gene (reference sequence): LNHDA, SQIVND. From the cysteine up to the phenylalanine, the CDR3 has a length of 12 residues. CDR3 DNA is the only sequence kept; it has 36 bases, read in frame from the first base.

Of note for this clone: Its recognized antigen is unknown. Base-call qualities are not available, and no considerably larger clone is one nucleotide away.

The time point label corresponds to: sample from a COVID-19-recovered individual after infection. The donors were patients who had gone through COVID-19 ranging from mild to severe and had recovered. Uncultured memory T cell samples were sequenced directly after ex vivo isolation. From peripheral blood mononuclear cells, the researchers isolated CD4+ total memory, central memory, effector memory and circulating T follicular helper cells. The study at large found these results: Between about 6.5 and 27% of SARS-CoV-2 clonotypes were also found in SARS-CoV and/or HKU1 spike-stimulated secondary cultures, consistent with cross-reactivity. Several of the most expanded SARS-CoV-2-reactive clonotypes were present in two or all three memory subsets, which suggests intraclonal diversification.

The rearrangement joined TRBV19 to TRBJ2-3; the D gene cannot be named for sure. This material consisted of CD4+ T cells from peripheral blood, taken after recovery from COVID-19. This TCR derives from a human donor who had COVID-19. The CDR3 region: CASTGGTDTQYF. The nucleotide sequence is TGTGCCAGTACGGGTGGTACAGATACGCAGTATTTT.